This T cell receptor (beta chain) was profiled in a study of T cell responses to AZD1222 COVID-19 vaccine. A note on this clone: Its target is unknown.

Germline V gene data show CDR1 as SGDLS and CDR2 as YYNGEE. V lost 10 bases and J lost 6; bases outside the gene matches: 5. The CDR3 runs 11 residues. Overall study results and limits: Reports indicate that nearly half of spike-specific TCRs are directed at unmutated variant regions. Two doses of AZD1222 preceded a rise in Spike-specific TCR breadth and depth. Spike regions recognized by vaccine-associated CD4 TCRs spanned the protein, led by 160-218 and 743-854. No day 14 peak samples; only post-peak repertoires were characterized.

TCRdb's table, derived via immunoSEQ multiplex PCR, lists solely in-frame clones and lacks some. In the table there are 150,000 to 200,000 clones, around 90% of which are singletons. The receptor's source is an adult in good health. The sample consisted of peripheral blood, taken on day 0 of AZD1222 vaccination. The chain is built from TRBV9 and TRBJ2-3, with 7 bases lining up with TRBD2. In DNA form, the CDR3 reads TGTGCCGGCGCGGGGGAGGATACGCAGTATTTT. Protein product: CAGAGEDTQYF.